The 15 T cell receptor beta chains below come from one sample, sequenced in a study of cytomegalovirus exposure and HLA in healthy donors. The primer mix had 60 Vbeta and 13 Jbeta primers. Assay used: immunoSEQ multiplex PCR; TCRdb lists only in-frame clones, some missing. Of 90,000 to 120,000 clones in the sample, roughly 80% are singletons; the top ten hold 12% to 15%. Sequenced sample: PBMCs. The receptors were sampled from a male donor in good health and CMV-seropositive.

CDR3 coding DNA: TGTGCCAGCCGGGACAGGGGACGTGCAGATACGCAGTATTTT. It encodes CASRDRGRADTQYF. J is TRBJ2-3 and V is TRBV11-2; TRBD1 aligns across 10 bases. Trimming cost V 8 bases and J 4 bases; bases outside gene matches: 6. This CDR3 has 14 amino acids. Germline V gene lookup returns CDR1 SGHAT and CDR2 FQNNGV. Full variable domain (remainder filled in from reference TRBV11-2 and TRBJ2-3): EAGVAQSPRYKIIEKRQSVAFWCNPISGHATLYWYQQILGQGPKLLIQFQNNGVVDDSQLPKDRFSAERLKGVDSTLKIQPAKLEDSAVYLCASRDRGRADTQYFGPGTRLTVL.

The rearrangement uses TRBV9 and TRBJ2-1; TRBD2 matches at 11 bases. Trimming took 0 bases from V and 9 from J; bases not matched to a gene: 8. This CDR3 is built from 16 residues. CDR1 is SGDLS, CDR2 YYNGEE, per germline. Written as DNA, the CDR3 is TGTGCCAGCAGCGTAGGTCCATTAGCGGGGGGGGCTGAGCAGTTCTTC. This codes for CASSVGPLAGGAEQFF.

This sequence joins TRBV7-9 and TRBJ2-3; D is unclear. The CDR3 extends over 11 amino acids. In germline, CDR1 is SEHNR, CDR2 FQNEAQ (reference sequence). Trimming removed 3 bases from V and 10 bases from J, with 8 bases in between. This CDR3 reads CASSFKIAQYF. The CDR3 DNA reads TGTGCCAGCAGCTTTAAAATAGCGCAGTATTTT. The variable domain in full, with the rest retrieved from reference TRBV7-9 and TRBJ2-3, is DTGVSQNPRHKITKRGQNVTFRCDPISEHNRLYWYRQTLGQGPEFLTYFQNEAQLEKSRLLSDRFSAERPKGSFSTLEIQRTEQGDSAMYLCASSFKIAQYFGPGTRLTVL.

This chain connects TRBV30 to TRBJ1-4; possible D gene TRBD1, 5 bases. The CDR3 runs 15 residues. Trimming removed 3 bases at V and 7 bases at J, with 18 bases between. Germline CDR1 GTSNPN, CDR2 SVGIG (reference sequence). CDR3 loop: CAWSPFGGVGEKLFF. In DNA, the CDR3 is TGTGCCTGGAGCCCATTCGGGGGAGTCGGTGAAAAACTGTTTTTT. Full variable domain (missing parts from reference TRBV30 and TRBJ1-4): SQTIHQWPATLVQPVGSPLSLECTVEGTSNPNLYWYRQAAGRGLQLLFYSVGIGQISSEVPQNLSASRPQDRQFILSSKKLLLSDSGFYLCAWSPFGGVGEKLFFGSGTQLSVL.

V is TRBV11-2 and J is TRBJ1-2, with D possibly TRBD1 on 6 matching bases. This CDR3 has 13 residues. Germline assignment: CDR1 SGHAT and CDR2 FQNNGV. V was pared by 4 bases and J by 7 bases, with 13 bases between. The CDR3 here is CASSYTTRGGYTF. The DNA for the CDR3 is TGTGCCAGCAGCTACACAACCAGGGGTGGCTACACCTTC.

Only a few counts were recorded for this clone. The V gene is TRBV2, the J gene TRBJ1-3; possibly TRBD1 for D (5 bases). Trimming took off 8 bases at V and 0 bases at J, with 11 bases between the two ends. This CDR3 comprises 14 residues. In germline, CDR1 is SNHLY, CDR2 FYNNEI. This CDR3 is CASFGHSSGNTIYF. DNA for the CDR3: TGTGCCAGCTTTGGACATTCCTCTGGAAACACCATATATTTT.

This clone was counted a few times. This CDR3 is also generated by other DNA sequences in the sample. The chain uses TRBV2 and TRBJ1-4, with D tentatively TRBD1 (5 bases). The germline CDR1 and CDR2 sequences are SNHLY and FYNNEI. V lost 2 bases, J lost 7 bases, and 14 bases lay in between. This CDR3 spans 15 amino acids. The CDR3 spells CASSENGQGGEKLFF. Here the CDR3 DNA reads TGTGCCAGCAGTGAAAATGGCCAGGGTGGTGAAAAACTGTTTTTT.

The chain employs TRBV27 and TRBJ1-5; D ambiguous. CDR1 MNHEY and CDR2 SMNVEV come from the germline V gene (reference sequence). V was shortened by 2 bases and J by 1 base, with 6 bases between the two germline ends. This CDR3 region has 14 residues. CDR3: CASSLTGSNQPQHF. CDR3 sequence (DNA): TGTGCCAGCAGTTTAACCGGGAGCAATCAGCCCCAGCATTTT.

The V and J genes are TRBV6-1 and TRBJ2-3; 9 bases are shared with TRBD1. V lost 4 bases to trimming and J lost 9 bases; unmatched junction nucleotides: 11. CDR1 and CDR2 from the germline V gene are MNHNS and SASEGT. The CDR3 is 15 residues long. Here the CDR3 DNA reads TGTGCCAGCAGTGCCCGGGACAGGGAGCCAGGGACGCAGTATTTT. Translation gives CASSARDREPGTQYF.

The chain joins TRBV5-6 to TRBJ2-5; D may be TRBD2 (6 bases). The DNA end favors TRBJ2-7, so the J call may be wrong. Germline CDR1 and CDR2: SGHDT and YYEEEE. The CDR3 runs to 14 residues. CDR3 amino acids: CASRSRGGIDEQYF. In nucleotides, the CDR3 is TGTGCCAGCAGGTCTAGGGGAGGAATTGACGAGCAGTACTTC.

This sequence joins TRBV6-4 and TRBJ1-2; possible D gene TRBD1, 5 bases. The CDR3 is 13 amino acids. Trimming stripped 0 bases from V and 7 bases from J, with 9 bases between. The germline gives CDR1 MRHNA, CDR2 SNTAGT. CDR3 region: CASSDSQGSGYTF. DNA of the CDR3: TGTGCCAGCAGTGACTCCCAGGGTAGTGGCTACACCTTC.

The V and J genes are TRBV6-5 and TRBJ2-2; D is possibly TRBD1 (6 bases). The CDR3 length is 16 residues. The V end was cut by 0 bases, the J end by 4 bases, with 12 bases between. Germline CDR1 and CDR2: MNHEY and SVGAGI. CDR3 sequence (DNA): TGTGCCAGCAGTTACTCCCGCAGGGGACCCACCGGGGAGCTGTTTTTT. Translated, it gives CASSYSRRGPTGELFF.

This sequence joins TRBV7-2 and TRBJ1-1; no definite D call. V lost 4 bases, J lost 5 bases, and 8 bases lay in between. Germline CDR1 SGHTA, CDR2 FQGNSA. The CDR3 has 12 amino acids. The CDR3 here is CASSSRGTEAFF. The CDR3 nucleotides read TGTGCCAGCAGCTCCAGAGGGACTGAAGCTTTCTTT.

The chain links TRBV11-2 to TRBJ2-1, with a possible D match to TRBD1 (5 bases). The V end lost 2 bases, the J end lost 3 bases, and 14 bases lay between the germline ends. Per germline, CDR1 SGHAT and CDR2 FQNNGV. CDR3 length: 16 amino acids. CDR3 in amino acids: CASSLQGTPDYNEQFF. In nucleotides, the CDR3 is TGTGCCAGCAGCTTACAGGGCACTCCTGACTACAATGAGCAGTTCTTC.

The chain is built from TRBV14 and TRBJ2-2; the match to TRBD1 covers 8 bases. Germline values: CDR1 SGHDN, CDR2 FVKESK. This CDR3 has 15 amino acids. Losses at the gene ends were 4 bases for V and 5 bases for J; bases not matched to a gene: 6. CDR3 in DNA: TGTGCCAGCAGCCGACAGGGGTTAAGGACCGGGGAGCTGTTTTTT. It yields the protein CASSRQGLRTGELFF.